This T cell receptor (beta chain) was observed in a study of TIL therapy for anti-PD-1-resistant metastatic lung cancer. In the study overall: Most patients had lung adenocarcinoma.

Indicated time point: pre-treatment sample, taken before nivolumab and TIL therapy. Study findings and constraints: Patients were highly selected, enriched for treatment-naive, never-smoker and oncogene-addicted cases.

This was the immunoSEQ v3 assay. Survey-level samples got 2 million or so read pairs; deep-level samples got roughly 4.5-6.5 million. The data were produced by immunoSEQ multiplex PCR, yet TCRdb's version contains in-frame clones alone and is incomplete. Here the sample spans approximately 47,000 clones, 65% to 90% being singletons. This CDR3 contains 16 residues. The V gene's germline CDR1 is SGHRS and CDR2 YFSETQ. The V end lost 4 bases, the J end lost 1 base, and 17 bases lay between the germline ends. With regard to this clone: Antigen unknown.

The sequencing used blood, collected at baseline. This sequence originates from a person aged 25-85 years with non-small cell lung cancer. The rearrangement joins TRBV5-1 to TRBJ1-2, with D possibly TRBD1 on 6 matching bases. CDR3 nucleotides: TGCGCCAGCAGCAATTCACAGGGTTCAATTAACTATGGCTACACCTTC. Amino acid sequence: CASSNSQGSINYGYTF.